This T cell receptor (beta chain) originates from a study of T cells in Graves' hyperthyroidism and ophthalmopathy. Across the whole study: Peripheral blood draws took place at initial diagnosis, ahead of any treatment.

This clonotype was seen more than once but under ten times. RNA transcripts were the template for amplifying TCR beta CDR3 regions. An initial round of RT-PCR targeting the TCR CDR3 relied on the HTBI primer set. MiXCR was run by TCRdb on the multiplex PCR reads, yielding one entry per CDR3 protein. Found here are roughly 360,000 distinct CDR3 sequences, roughly 13% of them singletons; the top ten hold less than 25%. The TCR was taken from a young man with Graves' hyperthyroidism that later progressed to Graves' ophthalmopathy. Sequences were obtained from blood.

CDR3: CASSSGARAEKLFF. CDR3 DNA sequence: TGTGCCAGCTCTTCCGGGGCACGGGCGGAAAAACTGTTTTTT. The chain uses TRBV18 and TRBJ1-4; a weak D match, TRBD1 (5 bases). The CDR3 consists of 14 residues. V was pared by 6 bases and J by 8 bases, with 16 bases between. CDR1 KGHSH and CDR2 LQKENI come from the germline V gene.